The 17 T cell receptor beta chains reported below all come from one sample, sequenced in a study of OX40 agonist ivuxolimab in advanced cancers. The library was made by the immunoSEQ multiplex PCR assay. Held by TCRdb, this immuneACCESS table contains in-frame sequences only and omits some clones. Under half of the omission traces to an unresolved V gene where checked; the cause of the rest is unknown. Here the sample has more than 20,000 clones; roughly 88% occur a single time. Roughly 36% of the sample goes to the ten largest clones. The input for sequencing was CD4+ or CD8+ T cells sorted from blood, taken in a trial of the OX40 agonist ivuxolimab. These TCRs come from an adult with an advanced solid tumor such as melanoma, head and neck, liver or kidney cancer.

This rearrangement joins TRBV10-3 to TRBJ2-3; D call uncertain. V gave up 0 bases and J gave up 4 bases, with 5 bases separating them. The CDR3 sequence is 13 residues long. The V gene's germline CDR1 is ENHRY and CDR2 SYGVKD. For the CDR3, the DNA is TGTGCCATCAGTGAGTCGGCGGCAGATACGCAGTATTTT. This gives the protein CAISESAADTQYF.

CDR3 sequence: CASSPPSTASYEQYF. The CDR3 coding sequence is TGTGCCAGCAGCCCTCCCTCGACAGCCTCCTACGAGCAGTACTTC. The genes are TRBV28 and TRBJ2-7; D may be TRBD1 (5 bases). CDR3 length: 15 amino acids. The V end was cut by 6 bases, the J end by 0 bases, with 15 bases between. The V gene's germline CDR1 is MDHEN and CDR2 SYDVKM.

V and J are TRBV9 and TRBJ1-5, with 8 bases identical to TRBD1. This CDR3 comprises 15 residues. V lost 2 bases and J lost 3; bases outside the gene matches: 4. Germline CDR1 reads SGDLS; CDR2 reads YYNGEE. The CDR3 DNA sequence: TGTGCCAGCAGCGTCGGACAGGGAGACAATCAGCCCCAGCATTTT. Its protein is CASSVGQGDNQPQHF.

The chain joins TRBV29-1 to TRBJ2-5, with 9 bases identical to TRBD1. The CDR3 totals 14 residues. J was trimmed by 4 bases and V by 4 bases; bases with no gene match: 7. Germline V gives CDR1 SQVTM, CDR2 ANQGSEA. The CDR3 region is CSVAGQGTGETQYF. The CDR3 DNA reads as TGCAGCGTTGCGGGACAGGGAACGGGAGAGACCCAGTACTTC.

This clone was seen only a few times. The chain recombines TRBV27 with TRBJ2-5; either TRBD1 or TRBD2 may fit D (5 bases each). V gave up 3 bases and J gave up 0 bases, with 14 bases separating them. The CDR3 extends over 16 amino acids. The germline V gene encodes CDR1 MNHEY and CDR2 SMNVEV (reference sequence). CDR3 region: CASSLGDLVYQETQYF. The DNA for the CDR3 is TGTGCCAGCAGTTTGGGGGACCTGGTGTACCAAGAGACCCAGTACTTC.

The CDR3 spells CASRPGAGNTEAFF. The CDR3 DNA follows: TGTGCCAGCAGGCCAGGGGCAGGGAACACTGAAGCTTTCTTT. The genes are TRBV27 and TRBJ1-1; perhaps TRBD1 as D (6 bases). V lost 6 bases, J lost 1 base, and 12 bases lay in between. This CDR3 has 14 residues. Germline CDR1 MNHEY, CDR2 SMNVEV (reference sequence).

Here the CDR3 reads CASSDDATSVVNTGELFF. Here the CDR3 DNA reads TGTGCCAGCAGCGACGATGCGACTAGCGTTGTCAACACCGGGGAGCTGTTTTTT. V usage is TRBV7-9 and J usage is TRBJ2-2; TRBD2 aligns across 8 bases. V shed 5 bases and J 2 bases; nucleotides not matched to a gene: 13. Germline CDR1 reads SEHNR; CDR2 reads FQNEAQ (reference sequence). This CDR3 has 18 amino acids.

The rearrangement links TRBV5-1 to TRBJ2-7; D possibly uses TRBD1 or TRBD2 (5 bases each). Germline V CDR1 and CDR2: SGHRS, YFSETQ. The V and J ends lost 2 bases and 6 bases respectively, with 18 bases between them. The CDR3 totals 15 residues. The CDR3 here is CASSFRDDNVGEQYF. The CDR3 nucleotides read TGCGCCAGCAGCTTCCGGGACGATAATGTAGGCGAGCAGTACTTC.

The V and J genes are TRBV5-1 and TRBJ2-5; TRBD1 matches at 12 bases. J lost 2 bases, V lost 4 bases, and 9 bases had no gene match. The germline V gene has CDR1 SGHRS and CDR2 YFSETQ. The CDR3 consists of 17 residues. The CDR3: CASSLTGQGAGQETQYF. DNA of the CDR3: TGCGCCAGCAGCCTAACGGGACAGGGGGCTGGGCAAGAGACCCAGTACTTC.

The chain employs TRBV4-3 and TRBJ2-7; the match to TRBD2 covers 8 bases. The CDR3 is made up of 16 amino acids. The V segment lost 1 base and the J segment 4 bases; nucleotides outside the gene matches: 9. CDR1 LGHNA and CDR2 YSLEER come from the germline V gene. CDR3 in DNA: TGCGCCAGCAGCCAAGCCCCTACTAGCGGCCTTTACGAGCAGTACTTC. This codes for CASSQAPTSGLYEQYF.

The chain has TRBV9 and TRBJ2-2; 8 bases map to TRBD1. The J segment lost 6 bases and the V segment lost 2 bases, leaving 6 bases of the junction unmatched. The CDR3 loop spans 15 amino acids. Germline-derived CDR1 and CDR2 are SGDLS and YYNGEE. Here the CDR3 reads CASSVTTGAPGELFF. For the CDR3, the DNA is TGTGCCAGCAGCGTGACGACAGGGGCCCCCGGGGAGCTGTTTTTT.

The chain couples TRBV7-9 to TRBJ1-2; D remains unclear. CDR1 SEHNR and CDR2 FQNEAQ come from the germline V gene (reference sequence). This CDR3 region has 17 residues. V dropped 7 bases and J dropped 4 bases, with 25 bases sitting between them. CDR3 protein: CASKTKREYERTYGYTF. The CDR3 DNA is TGTGCCAGCAAGACTAAACGAGAGTACGAAAGGACCTATGGCTACACCTTC.

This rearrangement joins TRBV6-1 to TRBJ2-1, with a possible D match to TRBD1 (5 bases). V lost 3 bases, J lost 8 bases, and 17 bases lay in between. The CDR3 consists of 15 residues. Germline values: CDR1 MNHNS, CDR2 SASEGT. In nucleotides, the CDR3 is TGTGCCAGCAGTGAGGGGAAGGGGCGCTGGGATGAGCAGTTCTTC. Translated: CASSEGKGRWDEQFF.

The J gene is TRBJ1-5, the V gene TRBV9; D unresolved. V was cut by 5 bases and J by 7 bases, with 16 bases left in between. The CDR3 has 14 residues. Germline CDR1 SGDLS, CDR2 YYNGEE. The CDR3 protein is CASSPTGGGQPQHF. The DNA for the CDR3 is TGTGCCAGCAGTCCCACGGGAGGAGGACAGCCCCAGCATTTT.

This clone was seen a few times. In nucleotides, the CDR3 is TGTGCCAGCAGCCATACAGGGTTCACAGATACGCAGTATTTT. This sequence encodes CASSHTGFTDTQYF. V usage is TRBV7-9 and J usage is TRBJ2-3, with a weak D call TRBD1 (6 bases). The germline V and J ends were trimmed by 5 bases and 2 bases, with 11 bases remaining between them. The CDR3 length is 14 residues. Germline values: CDR1 SEHNR, CDR2 FQNEAQ (reference sequence).

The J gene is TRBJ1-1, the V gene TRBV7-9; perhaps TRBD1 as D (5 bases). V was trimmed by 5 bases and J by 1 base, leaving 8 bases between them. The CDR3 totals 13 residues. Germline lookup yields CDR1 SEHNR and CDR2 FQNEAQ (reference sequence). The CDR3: CASSHGQNTEAFF. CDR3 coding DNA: TGTGCCAGCAGCCATGGACAGAACACTGAAGCTTTCTTT.

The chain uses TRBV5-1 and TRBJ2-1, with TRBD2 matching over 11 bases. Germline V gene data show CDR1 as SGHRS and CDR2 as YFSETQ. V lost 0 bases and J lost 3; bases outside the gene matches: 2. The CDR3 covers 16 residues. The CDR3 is CASSLATSGIYNEQFF. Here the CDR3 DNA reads TGCGCCAGCAGCTTGGCGACTAGCGGGATCTACAATGAGCAGTTCTTC.